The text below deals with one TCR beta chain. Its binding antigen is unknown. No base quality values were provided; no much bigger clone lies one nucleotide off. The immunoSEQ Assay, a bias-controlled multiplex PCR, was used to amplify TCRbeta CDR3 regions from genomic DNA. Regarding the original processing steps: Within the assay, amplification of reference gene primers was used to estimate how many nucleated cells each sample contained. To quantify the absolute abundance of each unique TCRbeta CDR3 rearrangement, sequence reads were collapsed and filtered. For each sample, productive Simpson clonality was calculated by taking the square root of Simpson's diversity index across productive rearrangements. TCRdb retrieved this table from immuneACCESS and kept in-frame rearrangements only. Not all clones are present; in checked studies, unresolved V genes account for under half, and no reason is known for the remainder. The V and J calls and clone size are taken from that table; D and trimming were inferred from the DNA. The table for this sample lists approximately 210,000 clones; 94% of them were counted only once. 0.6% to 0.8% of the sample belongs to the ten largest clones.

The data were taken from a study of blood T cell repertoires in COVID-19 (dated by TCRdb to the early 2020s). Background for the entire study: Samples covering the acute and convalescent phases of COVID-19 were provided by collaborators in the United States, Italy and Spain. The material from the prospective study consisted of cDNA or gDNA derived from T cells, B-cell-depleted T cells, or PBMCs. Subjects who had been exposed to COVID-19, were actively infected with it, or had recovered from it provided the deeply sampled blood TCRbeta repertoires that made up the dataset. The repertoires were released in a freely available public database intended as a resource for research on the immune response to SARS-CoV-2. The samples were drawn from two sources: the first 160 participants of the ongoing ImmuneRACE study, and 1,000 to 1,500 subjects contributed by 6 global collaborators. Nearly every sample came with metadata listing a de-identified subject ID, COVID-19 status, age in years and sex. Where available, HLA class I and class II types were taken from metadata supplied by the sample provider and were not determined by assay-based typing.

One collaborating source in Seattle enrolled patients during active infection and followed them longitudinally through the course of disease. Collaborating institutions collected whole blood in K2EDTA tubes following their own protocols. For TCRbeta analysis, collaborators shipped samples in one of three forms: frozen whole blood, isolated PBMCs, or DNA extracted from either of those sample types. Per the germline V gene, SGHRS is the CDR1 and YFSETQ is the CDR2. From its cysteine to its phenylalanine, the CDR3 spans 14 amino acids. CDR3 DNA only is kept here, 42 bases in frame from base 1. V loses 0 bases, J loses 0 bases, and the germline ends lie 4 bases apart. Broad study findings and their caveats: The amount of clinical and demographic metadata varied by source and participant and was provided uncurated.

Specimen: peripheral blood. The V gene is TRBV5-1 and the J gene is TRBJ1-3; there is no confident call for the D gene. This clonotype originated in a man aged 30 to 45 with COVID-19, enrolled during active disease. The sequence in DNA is TGCGCCAGCAGCTTGGGCGACTCTGGAAACACCATATATTTT. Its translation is CASSLGDSGNTIYF. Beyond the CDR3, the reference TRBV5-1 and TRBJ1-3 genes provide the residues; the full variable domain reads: KAGVTQTPRYLIKTRGQQVTLSCSPISGHRSVSWYQQTPGQGLQFLFEYFSETQRNKGNFPGRFSGRQFSNSRSEMNVSTLELGDSALYLCASSLGDSGNTIYFGEGSWLTVV.